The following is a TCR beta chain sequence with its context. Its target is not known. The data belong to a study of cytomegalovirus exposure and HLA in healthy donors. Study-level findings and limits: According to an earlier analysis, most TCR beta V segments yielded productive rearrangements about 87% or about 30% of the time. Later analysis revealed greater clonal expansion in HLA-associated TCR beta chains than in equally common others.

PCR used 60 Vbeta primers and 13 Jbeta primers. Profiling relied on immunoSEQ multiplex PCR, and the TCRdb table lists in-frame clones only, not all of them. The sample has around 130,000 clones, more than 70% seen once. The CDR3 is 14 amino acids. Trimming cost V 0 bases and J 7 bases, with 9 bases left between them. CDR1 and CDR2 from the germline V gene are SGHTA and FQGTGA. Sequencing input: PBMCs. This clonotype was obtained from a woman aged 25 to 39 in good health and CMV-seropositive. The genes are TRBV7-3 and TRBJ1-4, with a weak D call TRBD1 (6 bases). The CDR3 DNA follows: TGTGCCAGCAGCTTAACTGGGGGCGGTGAAAAACTGTTTTTT. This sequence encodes CASSLTGGGEKLFF.